These 24 T cell receptor beta chains share one sample of origin, sequenced in a study of CD8 T cells in Susac syndrome. Random hexamers were used to reverse transcribe an amount of roughly 0.5 to 1 ug RNA. MiXCR was run by TCRdb on the immunoSEQ multiplex PCR reads, yielding one entry per CDR3 protein. The table records 140,000 or so distinct CDR3 sequences, approximately 95% of them present only once. The specimen sequenced was CD4+ T cells from PBMCs. All receptors come from a human donor with multiple sclerosis.

This chain joins TRBV28 and TRBJ2-3; D may be TRBD2 (5 bases). Trimming took 8 bases from V and 7 from J, leaving 10 bases between them. The CDR3 covers 11 residues. CDR1 MDHEN and CDR2 SYDVKM come from the germline V gene. CDR3 residues: CASDSSYTQYF. The CDR3 bases are TGTGCCAGCGATTCTAGCTATACGCAGTATTTT.

V usage is TRBV28 and J usage is TRBJ2-4, with a possible D match to TRBD2 (5 bases). Between the trimmed V and J ends, which lost 0 bases and 6 bases, there was a span of 9 bases. The CDR3 has 14 residues. Looked up from germline, CDR1 is MDHEN and CDR2 is SYDVKM. The CDR3 DNA reads TGTGCCAGCAGTTTATGGTCGGGGATAAACATTCAGTACTTC. Translation: CASSLWSGINIQYF.

The chain recombines TRBV20-1 with TRBJ2-5; 8 bases are shared with TRBD1. This CDR3 is built from 16 residues. The trim removed 6 bases at V and 5 bases at J, leaving 17 bases unmatched. Per the germline V gene, CDR1 is DFQATT and CDR2 is SNEGSKA (reference sequence). The CDR3 protein is CSAPREGYRGRETQYF. The CDR3 nucleotides are TGCAGTGCCCCCAGAGAAGGATACAGGGGGAGGGAGACCCAGTACTTC.

This clonotype was recorded once. The chain has TRBV20-1 and TRBJ2-5; 13 nucleotides agree with TRBD2. The germline gives CDR1 DFQATT, CDR2 SNEGSKA (reference sequence). The trim removed 5 bases at V and 7 bases at J, leaving 7 bases unmatched. This CDR3 is 14 amino acids long. The CDR3 reads CSAPGTSGDATQYF. CDR3 DNA sequence: TGCAGTGCTCCAGGGACTAGCGGGGATGCGACCCAGTACTTC.

The genes are TRBV6-5 and TRBJ1-5; D ambiguous. This CDR3 has 13 amino acids. V lost 2 bases and J 0 bases, leaving 2 bases between the germline ends. Germline V gene data show CDR1 as MNHEY and CDR2 as SVGAGI. DNA of the CDR3: TGTGCCAGCAGTTACACTAGCAATCAGCCCCAGCATTTT. Translated: CASSYTSNQPQHF.

Only one count was recorded for this clonotype. This sequence joins TRBV7-9 and TRBJ2-7; either TRBD1 or TRBD2 may fit D (5 bases each). Trimming took 1 base from V and 5 from J, leaving 12 bases between them. CDR3 length: 14 amino acids. Germline CDR1 is SEHNR and CDR2 is FQNEAQ (reference sequence). DNA of the CDR3: TGTGCCAGCAGCTTAGTGCAGGGAGTGGACGAGCAGTACTTC. Translated: CASSLVQGVDEQYF.

The chain is built from TRBV20-1 and TRBJ2-3; 10 bases align to TRBD2. Trimming took 2 bases from V and 3 from J; bases not matched to a gene: 2. Germline loops: CDR1 DFQATT, CDR2 SNEGSKA (reference sequence). The CDR3 is 14 amino acids. This CDR3 reads CSARLAGVTDTQYF. The CDR3, as DNA: TGCAGTGCTAGACTAGCGGGGGTTACAGATACGCAGTATTTT.

The chain links TRBV14 to TRBJ2-3; D might be TRBD2 (5 bases). Germline loops: CDR1 SGHDN, CDR2 FVKESK. This CDR3 is 12 amino acids long. With 2 bases removed from V and 8 bases from J, the gap between germline ends came to 8 bases. Written as DNA, the CDR3 is TGTGCCAGCAGCCAAACTAGATTTACGCAGTATTTT. It encodes CASSQTRFTQYF.

This chain links TRBV20-1 with TRBJ2-7; 9 nucleotides align to TRBD2. Germline values: CDR1 DFQATT, CDR2 SNEGSKA (reference sequence). V shed 2 bases, J shed 0 bases, and the junction held 11 bases outside the gene matches. This CDR3 contains 17 residues. DNA of the CDR3: TGCAGTGCTAGAACGGTAGCGGGAGCCTCGAGCTCCTACGAGCAGTACTTC. It codes for CSARTVAGASSSYEQYF.

The chain carries TRBV11-2 and TRBJ2-6, with a tentative D call TRBD2 (6 bases). Germline V gene data show CDR1 as SGHAT and CDR2 as FQNNGV. The V gene lost 0 bases and the J gene lost 1 base, with 7 bases spanning the gap. This CDR3 is built from 16 residues. CDR3 residues: CASSLEGGSGANVLTF. The CDR3, as DNA: TGTGCCAGCAGCTTAGAGGGGGGTTCTGGGGCCAACGTCCTGACTTTC. Variable domain in full (rest from reference TRBV11-2 and TRBJ2-6): EAGVAQSPRYKIIEKRQSVAFWCNPISGHATLYWYQQILGQGPKLLIQFQNNGVVDDSQLPKDRFSAERLKGVDSTLKIQPAKLEDSAVYLCASSLEGGSGANVLTFGAGSRLTVL.

The rearrangement joins TRBV11-2 to TRBJ2-1; TRBD1 is a possible D gene (5 bases). Trimming shortened V by 5 bases and J by 7 bases, and 9 bases separated the two germline ends. This CDR3 has 12 residues. CDR1 is SGHAT, CDR2 FQNNGV, per germline. This CDR3 is CASSPQGNEQFF. CDR3 DNA sequence: TGTGCCAGCAGCCCCCAGGGAAATGAGCAGTTCTTC.

This chain links TRBV5-3 with TRBJ2-2; TRBD1 matches 7 bases. TRBV5-3 is filed as an ORF, its function uncertain. V lost 4 bases, J lost 5 bases, and 11 bases stayed unmatched. The CDR3 is 16 amino acids. For the CDR3, the DNA is TGTGCCAGAAGCCAGATGACAGGGTTGAGAACCGGGGAGCTGTTTTTT. Protein sequence: CARSQMTGLRTGELFF.

The CDR3 protein is CSVDGAGRAVTDTQYF. The CDR3 nucleotides are TGCAGCGTTGATGGGGCCGGGAGGGCCGTAACAGATACGCAGTATTTT. The chain employs TRBV29-1 and TRBJ2-3; 8 positions agree with TRBD2. Per the germline V gene, CDR1 is SQVTM and CDR2 is ANQGSEA. The CDR3 has 16 residues. V lost 3 bases, J lost 3 bases, and 11 bases stayed unmatched.

This clonotype appeared a single time. The chain carries TRBV20-1 and TRBJ2-7; maybe TRBD1 (6 bases). This CDR3 comprises 16 residues. The ends were cut back, 0 bases at V and 0 bases at J, with 15 bases in the middle. Looked up from germline, CDR1 is DFQATT and CDR2 is SNEGSKA (reference sequence). The CDR3 DNA sequence: TGCAGTGCTAGAGATTTTGGGGGCGCGAGCTCCTACGAGCAGTACTTC. It translates to CSARDFGGASSYEQYF.

The chain recombines TRBV9 with TRBJ2-3; D may match TRBD1 or TRBD2 (6 bases each). Germline CDR1 is SGDLS and CDR2 is YYNGEE. The V and J ends lost 4 bases and 6 bases respectively, with 12 bases between them. The CDR3 is 13 residues long. CDR3 sequence: CASSYEGGDTQYF. The CDR3 bases are TGTGCCAGCAGCTACGAGGGGGGCGATACGCAGTATTTT. Using reference TRBV9 and TRBJ2-3 for the parts outside the CDR3, the full variable domain is DSGVTQTPKHLITATGQRVTLRCSPRSGDLSVYWYQQSLDQGLQFLIQYYNGEERAKGNILERFSAQQFPDLHSELNLSSLELGDSALYFCASSYEGGDTQYFGPGTRLTVL.

This chain joins TRBV7-9 and TRBJ2-1; D ambiguous. From germline, CDR1 is SEHNR and CDR2 FQNEAQ (reference sequence). Deletions cut 3 bases from V and 7 bases from J, with 7 bases between. This CDR3 region has 12 residues. Here the CDR3 reads CASSLPGNEQFF. Here the CDR3 DNA reads TGTGCCAGCAGCTTGCCAGGAAATGAGCAGTTCTTC.

The V gene is TRBV4-3, the J gene TRBJ2-5; D is unresolved. V lost 0 bases, J lost 3 bases, and 14 bases lay in between. There are 16 residues in the CDR3. Germline CDR1 reads LGHNA; CDR2 reads YSLEER. The CDR3 region is CASSQDLGAAEETQYF. The CDR3 region has the DNA TGCGCCAGCAGCCAAGATCTTGGCGCGGCGGAAGAGACCCAGTACTTC.

The chain couples TRBV6-6 to TRBJ2-5; D is unclear. Germline lookup yields CDR1 MNHNY and CDR2 SVGAGI (reference sequence). The CDR3 is 14 residues long. The V end lost 2 bases, the J end lost 5 bases, and 12 bases lay between the germline ends. The CDR3 loop reads CASSYGQAGETQYF. DNA for the CDR3: TGTGCCAGCAGTTACGGGCAGGCTGGGGAGACCCAGTACTTC.

This chain uses TRBV27 with TRBJ1-2; D is unclear. The germline V gene encodes CDR1 MNHEY and CDR2 SMNVEV (reference sequence). The V gene lost 0 bases and the J gene lost 1 base, with 12 bases spanning the gap. The CDR3 totals 16 residues. The CDR3 DNA sequence: TGTGCCAGCAGTTTATCCCAGACGACCGGTAACTATGGCTACACCTTC. Amino acid sequence: CASSLSQTTGNYGYTF.

The V and J genes are TRBV20-1 and TRBJ2-7, with TRBD2 matching over 10 bases. The V and J ends lost 4 bases and 3 bases, in that order; junction bases with no gene match: 3. This CDR3 has 13 amino acids. The V gene's germline CDR1 is DFQATT and CDR2 SNEGSKA (reference sequence). The CDR3 spells CSATRTSGYEQYF. The DNA of the CDR3 is TGCAGTGCTACTCGGACTAGCGGCTACGAGCAGTACTTC.

The chain has TRBV30 and TRBJ1-5; tentative D call: TRBD1 (6 bases). V lost 0 bases, J lost 2 bases, and 8 bases lay in between. Germline V gene data show CDR1 as GTSNPN and CDR2 as SVGIG (reference sequence). This CDR3 has 14 residues. For the CDR3, the DNA is TGTGCCTGGAGTGTACAGGGCGGCAATCAGCCCCAGCATTTT. This gives the protein CAWSVQGGNQPQHF.

The rearrangement links TRBV20-1 to TRBJ2-1; D gene unclear. Trimming shortened V by 7 bases and J by 0 bases, and 13 bases separated the two germline ends. The CDR3 is 14 residues long. The germline CDR1 and CDR2 sequences are DFQATT and SNEGSKA (reference sequence). The CDR3 bases are TGCAGTGTAATTCGGCTTAGCTCCTACAATGAGCAGTTCTTC. Its protein product is CSVIRLSSYNEQFF.

The rearrangement uses TRBV6-5 and TRBJ1-1, with D hard to call. This CDR3 has 12 residues. The V and J ends lost 8 bases and 4 bases respectively, with 11 bases between them. The V gene's germline CDR1 is MNHEY and CDR2 SVGAGI. CDR3 in DNA: TGTGCCAGCGCAACCCGTGGCACTGAAGCTTTCTTT. Protein product: CASATRGTEAFF.

The chain has TRBV20-1 and TRBJ1-2; no firm D call. Trimming took 6 bases from V and 5 from J, leaving 16 bases between them. The CDR3 is 13 residues long. Germline V gene lookup returns CDR1 DFQATT and CDR2 SNEGSKA (reference sequence). CDR3 loop: CSAEADSGYGYTF. In DNA, the CDR3 is TGCAGTGCCGAAGCCGATTCGGGATATGGCTACACCTTC.